This TCR beta chain is drawn from a study of cytotoxic CD8 clonotypes in ibrutinib-treated CLL. The overall study: Mean per-sample yields comprised roughly 260,000 productive templates and 85,000 to 100,000 productive rearrangements.

Notes on this clone: Within the sample, other DNA sequences also encode this same CDR3.

The CDR3 runs to 14 residues. Germline V gene lookup returns CDR1 SGHVS and CDR2 FQNEAQ. Trimming took 5 bases from V and 7 from J, leaving 18 bases between them. Only in-frame clones appear in the TCRdb table, and some are missing; sequencing was by immunoSEQ multiplex PCR. The sample records fewer than 35,000 clones, approximately 70% being singletons. The TCR sequence derives from a human donor with chronic lymphocytic leukemia. The chain carries TRBV7-8 and TRBJ2-7; a weak D match, TRBD1 (6 bases). Sequences were derived from PBMCs, sampled before ibrutinib treatment. This chain's CDR3 is CASSQPRGKREQYF. CDR3 DNA: TGTGCCAGCAGCCAGCCCAGGGGAAAGAGAGAGCAGTACTTC.